The clone carrying this T cell receptor (beta chain) has a handful of counts. A sample-barcoded 5' primer and a J-beta primer mix were used in a second PCR of roughly 7 to 11 cycles. One entry per CDR3 protein, called by TCRdb with MiXCR from the 5' RACE reads. The sample lists about 1.4 million distinct CDR3 sequences, approximately 60% occurring once. Donors ranged from about 6 to 95 years old and were healthy Caucasians in Russia. The data belong to a study of blood T cells in healthy people across ages. The sequencing input was blood. This receptor was taken from a man between 18 and 29 years old in good health.

DNA for the CDR3: TGTGCCACTAAGTTCTCACCAGCGGGGGGTTTGTATACGCAGTATTTT. This translates into CATKFSPAGGLYTQYF. This chain links TRBV7-8 with TRBJ2-3, with 9 bases that match TRBD2. There are 16 residues in the CDR3. The V gene end was trimmed by 10 bases and the J gene end by 7 bases; junction bases not matched to a gene: 18. CDR1 is SGHVS, CDR2 FQNEAQ, per germline.